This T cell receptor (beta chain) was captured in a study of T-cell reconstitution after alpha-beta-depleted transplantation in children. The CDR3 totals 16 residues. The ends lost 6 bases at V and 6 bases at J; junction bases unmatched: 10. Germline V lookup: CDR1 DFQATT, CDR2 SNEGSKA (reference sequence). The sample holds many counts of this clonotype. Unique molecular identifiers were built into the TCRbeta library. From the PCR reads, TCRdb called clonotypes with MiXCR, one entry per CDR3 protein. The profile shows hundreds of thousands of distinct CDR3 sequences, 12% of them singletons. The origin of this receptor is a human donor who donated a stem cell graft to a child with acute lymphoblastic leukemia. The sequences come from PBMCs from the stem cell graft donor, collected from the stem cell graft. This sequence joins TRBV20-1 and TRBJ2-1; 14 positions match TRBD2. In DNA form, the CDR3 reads TGCAGTGCATCGACTAGCGGGAGGGCCATATCCAATGAGCAGTTCTTC. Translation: CSASTSGRAISNEQFF.